The 13 T cell receptor beta chains below all came from one sample that was sequenced in a study of patients and donors after allogeneic stem cell transplantation (dated by TCRdb to about 2020). The method behind the library was RT-PCR. The sequencing machine was a NextSeq 550. TCRdb applied fastp at Q25 and MiXCR to the public reads, then kept only in-frame beta chains. Every entry covers one CDR3 protein and lists the most common genes and DNA from its rows. This sample gives about 87,000 distinct CDR3 sequences in total; around 5% of them show up just once. The ten top clones hold 2% to 3% of the sample. Sequenced sample: blood, either unsorted or a sorted T cell fraction (not recorded which). Receptors were obtained from a human donor who was either an allogeneic HSCT recipient or a stem cell or donor lymphocyte infusion donor (not recorded which). It is not recorded whose cells these are; they may come from a transplant donor.

This clonotype was detected many times. This chain uses TRBV20-1 with TRBJ2-7, with TRBD2 matching over 7 bases. The trim removed 0 bases at V and 4 bases at J, leaving 6 bases unmatched. This CDR3 contains 14 residues. Germline V gene sequence: CDR1 DFQATT, CDR2 SNEGSKA (reference sequence). CDR3: CSARDTASGYEQYF. The CDR3 nucleotides read TGCAGTGCTAGAGATACAGCTAGCGGTTACGAGCAGTACTTC.

This chain joins TRBV20-1 and TRBJ2-7, with D possibly matching TRBD2 (5 bases). Germline V gene data show CDR1 as DFQATT and CDR2 as SNEGSKA (reference sequence). Trimming removed 7 bases from V and 0 bases from J, with 13 bases in between. The CDR3 contains 13 residues. The CDR3 loop reads CSERRRSSYEQYF. The DNA of the CDR3 is TGCAGTGAGCGACGGAGGAGCTCCTACGAGCAGTACTTC.

This clonotype has at least ten counts. The genes are TRBV20-1 and TRBJ2-3, with TRBD2 matching 7 bases. This CDR3 has 11 amino acids. Germline CDR1 and CDR2: DFQATT and SNEGSKA (reference sequence). CDR3 DNA: TGCGGACTAGTCAGCACAGATACGCAGTATTTT. This codes for CGLVSTDTQYF.

The CDR3 here is CSARQGIYEQYF. The CDR3 region has the DNA TGCAGTGCTCGACAGGGGATCTACGAGCAGTACTTC. The chain carries TRBV20-1 and TRBJ2-7; 8 bases match TRBD1. Trimming took 5 bases from V and 3 from J; bases not matched to a gene: 3. The CDR3 totals 12 residues. CDR1 and CDR2 (germline): DFQATT, SNEGSKA (reference sequence).

This clonotype came up many times. The V call is TRBV6-1, the J call TRBJ1-2, with D possibly being TRBD1 (6 bases). Germline CDR1 reads MNHNS; CDR2 reads SASEGT. The CDR3 covers 15 residues. V shed 6 bases and J shed 0 bases, with 14 bases lying between them. CDR3 sequence: CASRRNTGPNYGYTF. CDR3 DNA sequence: TGTGCCAGCAGACGAAACACAGGGCCTAACTATGGCTACACCTTC.

This clonotype was seen ten or more times. V is TRBV11-3 and J is TRBJ2-5; TRBD2 aligns across 9 bases. Losses at the gene ends were 1 base for V and 1 base for J; bases not matched to a gene: 4. Per germline, CDR1 SGHNT and CDR2 YENEEA. This CDR3 contains 16 residues. The CDR3 sequence is CASSLGLAGIQETQYF. In DNA, the CDR3 is TGTGCCAGCAGCTTAGGCCTAGCGGGGATCCAAGAGACCCAGTACTTC.

This clonotype showed up many times. The V gene is TRBV11-2, the J gene TRBJ1-2; 9 bases map to TRBD1. CDR1 SGHAT and CDR2 FQNNGV come from the germline V gene. There are 16 residues in the CDR3. With 6 bases clipped from V and 0 bases from J, the junction kept 8 bases outside the gene matches. The CDR3 loop reads CASREQGAIPNYGYTF. CDR3 bases: TGTGCCAGCAGAGAACAGGGGGCGATCCCTAACTATGGCTACACCTTC.

The table lists this clonotype with many counts. V usage is TRBV5-1 and J usage is TRBJ2-3; the D gene is possibly TRBD1 (6 bases). This CDR3 contains 14 residues. Germline CDR1 and CDR2: SGHRS and YFSETQ. The V end was cut by 2 bases, the J end by 1 base, with 8 bases between. CDR3 DNA: TGCGCCAGCAGCTTTGGGGGCCGCACAGATACGCAGTATTTT. Its translation: CASSFGGRTDTQYF.

This clonotype has a count of ten or more. The chain couples TRBV3-1 to TRBJ1-2; D may be TRBD1 (5 bases). The V gene lost 1 base and the J gene lost 7 bases, with 16 bases spanning the gap. This CDR3 comprises 15 residues. Looked up from germline, CDR1 is LGHDT and CDR2 is YNNKEL (reference sequence). The CDR3 reads CASSQGTGRVVGYTF. The CDR3 coding sequence is TGTGCCAGCAGCCAAGGAACCGGCAGGGTAGTTGGCTACACCTTC.

In its sample, this clonotype was seen a few times. The chain is built from TRBV11-2 and TRBJ2-3; no definite D call. Trimming removed 5 bases at V and 0 bases at J, with 9 bases between. This CDR3 contains 14 residues. Germline V CDR1 and CDR2: SGHAT, FQNNGV. The chain's CDR3 is CASSRKTSTDTQYF. As DNA, the CDR3 is TGTGCCAGCAGCAGGAAGACTAGCACAGATACGCAGTATTTT. Using reference TRBV11-2 and TRBJ2-3 for the parts outside the CDR3, the full variable domain is EAGVAQSPRYKIIEKRQSVAFWCNPISGHATLYWYQQILGQGPKLLIQFQNNGVVDDSQLPKDRFSAERLKGVDSTLKIQPAKLEDSAVYLCASSRKTSTDTQYFGPGTRLTVL.

This clonotype was seen many times. The V call is TRBV16, the J call TRBJ1-6; the match to TRBD1 covers 7 bases. V lost 5 bases and J lost 10; bases outside the gene matches: 8. This CDR3 contains 14 residues. Germline-derived CDR1 and CDR2 are KGHSY and FQNENV. CDR3 in DNA: TGTGCCAGCAGCTTCAGGGGGGGCGGATCACCCCTCCACTTT. It codes for CASSFRGGGSPLHF.

The chain joins TRBV30 to TRBJ1-1; D not certain. Trimming removed 4 bases at V and 3 bases at J, with 9 bases between. The CDR3 has 12 amino acids. Germline lookup yields CDR1 GTSNPN and CDR2 SVGIG (reference sequence). The CDR3 loop reads CAWKRGDTEAFF. In DNA form, the CDR3 reads TGTGCCTGGAAACGTGGGGACACTGAAGCTTTCTTT.

Ten or more counts support this clonotype. The rearrangement links TRBV7-9 to TRBJ1-1, with a tentative D call TRBD1 (6 bases). Trimming took off 4 bases at V and 5 bases at J, with 11 bases between the two ends. The CDR3 has 13 residues. Germline-derived CDR1 and CDR2 are SEHNR and FQNEAQ (reference sequence). CDR3 amino acids: CASSSRGGTEAFF. CDR3 sequence (DNA): TGTGCCAGCAGCTCGAGGGGGGGAACTGAAGCTTTCTTT.